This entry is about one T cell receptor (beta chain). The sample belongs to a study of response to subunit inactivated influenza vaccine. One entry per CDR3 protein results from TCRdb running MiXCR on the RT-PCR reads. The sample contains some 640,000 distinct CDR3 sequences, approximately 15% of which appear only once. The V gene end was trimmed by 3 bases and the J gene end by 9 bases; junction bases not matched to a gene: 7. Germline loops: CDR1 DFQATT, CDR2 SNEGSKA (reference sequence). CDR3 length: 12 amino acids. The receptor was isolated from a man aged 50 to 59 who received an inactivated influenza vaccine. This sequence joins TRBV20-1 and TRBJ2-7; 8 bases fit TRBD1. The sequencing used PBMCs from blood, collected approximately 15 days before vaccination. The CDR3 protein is CSARAQGVGQYF. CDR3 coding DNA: TGCAGTGCTAGGGCACAGGGGGTCGGGCAGTACTTC.